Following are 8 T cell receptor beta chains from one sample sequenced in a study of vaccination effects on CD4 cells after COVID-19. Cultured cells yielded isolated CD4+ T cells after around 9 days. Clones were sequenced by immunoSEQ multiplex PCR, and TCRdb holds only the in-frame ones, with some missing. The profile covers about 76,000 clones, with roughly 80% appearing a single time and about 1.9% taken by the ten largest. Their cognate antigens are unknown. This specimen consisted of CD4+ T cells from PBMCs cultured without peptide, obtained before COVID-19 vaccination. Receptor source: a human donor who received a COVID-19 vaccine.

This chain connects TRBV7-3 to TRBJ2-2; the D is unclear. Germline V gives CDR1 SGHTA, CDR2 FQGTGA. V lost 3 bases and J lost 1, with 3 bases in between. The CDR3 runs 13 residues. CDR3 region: CASSFLNTGELFF. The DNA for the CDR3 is TGTGCCAGCAGCTTTCTGAACACCGGGGAGCTGTTTTTT.

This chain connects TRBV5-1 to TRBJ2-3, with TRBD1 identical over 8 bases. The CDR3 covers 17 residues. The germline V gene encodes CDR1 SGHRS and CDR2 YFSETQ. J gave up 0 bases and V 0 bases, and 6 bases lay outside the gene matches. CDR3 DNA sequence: TGCGCCAGCAGCTTGGGGGGACAGGCAACTAGCACAGATACGCAGTATTTT. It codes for CASSLGGQATSTDTQYF.

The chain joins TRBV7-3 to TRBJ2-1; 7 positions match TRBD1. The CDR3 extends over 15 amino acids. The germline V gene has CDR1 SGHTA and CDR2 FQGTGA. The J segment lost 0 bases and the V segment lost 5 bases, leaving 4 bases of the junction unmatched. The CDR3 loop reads CASSEGQSSYNEQFF. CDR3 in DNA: TGTGCCAGCAGCGAGGGACAGAGCTCCTACAATGAGCAGTTCTTC.

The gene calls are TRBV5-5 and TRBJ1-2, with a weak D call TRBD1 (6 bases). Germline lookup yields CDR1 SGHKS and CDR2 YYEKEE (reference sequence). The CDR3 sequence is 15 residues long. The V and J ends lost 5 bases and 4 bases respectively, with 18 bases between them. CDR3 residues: CASSMGAQGGYGYTF. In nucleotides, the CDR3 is TGTGCCAGCAGTATGGGAGCACAGGGTGGCTATGGCTACACCTTC.

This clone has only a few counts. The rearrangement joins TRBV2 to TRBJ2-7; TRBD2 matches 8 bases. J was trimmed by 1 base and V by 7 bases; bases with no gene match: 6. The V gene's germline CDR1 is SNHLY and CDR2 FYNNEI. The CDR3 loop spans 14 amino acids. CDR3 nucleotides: TGTGCCAGCAAGGAAAGCGGGGGATCCTACGAGCAGTACGTC. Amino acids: CASKESGGSYEQYV.

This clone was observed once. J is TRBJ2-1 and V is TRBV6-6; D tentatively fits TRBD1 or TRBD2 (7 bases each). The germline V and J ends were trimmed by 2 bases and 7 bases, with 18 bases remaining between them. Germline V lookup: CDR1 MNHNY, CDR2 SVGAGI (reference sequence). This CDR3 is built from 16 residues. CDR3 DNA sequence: TGTGCCAGCAGTTACCCCCAGGGGGGGTCCTGGAATGAGCAGTTCTTC. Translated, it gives CASSYPQGGSWNEQFF.

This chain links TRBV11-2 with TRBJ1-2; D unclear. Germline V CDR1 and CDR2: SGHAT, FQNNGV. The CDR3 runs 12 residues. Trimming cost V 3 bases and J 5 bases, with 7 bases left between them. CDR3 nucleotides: TGTGCCAGCAGCTTGACGGGGTATGGCTACACCTTC. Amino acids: CASSLTGYGYTF.

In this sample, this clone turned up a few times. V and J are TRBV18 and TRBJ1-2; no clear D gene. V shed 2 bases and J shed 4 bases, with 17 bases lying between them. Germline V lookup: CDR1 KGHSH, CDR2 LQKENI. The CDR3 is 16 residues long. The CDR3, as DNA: TGTGCCAGCTCACCATCCGGGATAGAGACCCTCTATGGCTACACCTTC. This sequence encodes CASSPSGIETLYGYTF.